These 30 T cell receptor beta chains originate from one sample sequenced in a study of CD8+ T cells in alopecia areata. Extraction and reverse transcription of RNA yielded cDNA as the sequencing template. Sequencing was performed with immunoSEQ multiplex PCR; in TCRdb, only in-frame clones are kept and a portion is missing. Here the sample spans fewer than 250,000 clones, just under 65% being singletons. As to treatment: oral pan-JAK inhibitor, 5-10 mg twice daily. Sequenced here: CD4+ T cells sorted from blood, sampled between weeks 47 and 50, from a patient treated with tofacitinib. These receptors were obtained from a human donor with alopecia areata.

This clone was recorded a few times. The genes are TRBV7-9 and TRBJ2-5; 10 bases align to TRBD1. V shed 4 bases, J shed 5 bases, and the junction held 7 bases outside the gene matches. The CDR3 is 15 amino acids. In germline, CDR1 is SEHNR, CDR2 FQNEAQ (reference sequence). CDR3 bases: TGTGCCAGCAGCTCCGGGACAGGGGCAGGGGAGACCCAGTACTTC. Translated: CASSSGTGAGETQYF.

J is TRBJ1-2 and V is TRBV29-1, with D unresolved. V was trimmed by 4 bases and J by 4 bases, leaving 10 bases between them. From germline, CDR1 is SQVTM and CDR2 ANQGSEA. This CDR3 has 12 amino acids. The CDR3 DNA reads as TGCAGCGTTGCCGAGTCGCTCTATGGCTACACCTTC. This gives the protein CSVAESLYGYTF.

V gene TRBV14 combines with J gene TRBJ2-3; TRBD2 might be the D (6 bases). Germline V gene sequence: CDR1 SGHDN, CDR2 FVKESK. The CDR3 has 20 residues. With 5 bases removed from V and 0 bases from J, the gap between germline ends came to 27 bases. The CDR3 spells CASSKGFGGEKIPSTDTQYF. Here the CDR3 DNA reads TGTGCCAGCAGCAAGGGGTTTGGCGGGGAGAAGATCCCTAGCACAGATACGCAGTATTTT.

This clone was observed a few times. The V and J genes are TRBV7-2 and TRBJ2-3; 8 bases map to TRBD2. CDR1 is SGHTA and CDR2 is FQGNSA in the germline V gene. V shed 5 bases and J 1 base; nucleotides not matched to a gene: 2. CDR3 length equals 14 residues. CDR3 residues: CASSLSGGTDTQYF. CDR3 nucleotides: TGTGCCAGCAGCCTTAGCGGGGGCACAGATACGCAGTATTTT.

This chain joins TRBV27 and TRBJ1-2; D may be TRBD1 (6 bases). The CDR3 covers 14 residues. Germline V gene lookup returns CDR1 MNHEY and CDR2 SMNVEV (reference sequence). V was trimmed by 3 bases and J by 7 bases, leaving 15 bases between them. The CDR3 region is CASSFAAGAGGYTF. CDR3 nucleotides: TGTGCCAGCAGTTTTGCGGCAGGGGCTGGTGGCTACACCTTC.

The chain carries TRBV27 and TRBJ2-7, with D perhaps TRBD1 (6 bases). Germline-derived CDR1 and CDR2 are MNHEY and SMNVEV (reference sequence). Trimming left V 5 bases short and J 5 bases short, with 16 bases between. The CDR3 contains 14 residues. The chain's CDR3 is CASSPQQGRNEQYF. In nucleotides, the CDR3 is TGTGCCAGCAGTCCCCAACAGGGTCGCAACGAGCAGTACTTC.

This chain joins TRBV10-3 and TRBJ2-5, with TRBD2 matching over 7 bases. The germline V gene encodes CDR1 ENHRY and CDR2 SYGVKD. J lost 4 bases, V lost 9 bases, and 5 bases had no gene match. The length of the CDR3 is 12 residues. The CDR3 DNA follows: TGTGCCATTAGCAGGGAGGGAGAGACCCAGTACTTC. Translating it yields CAISREGETQYF.

V usage is TRBV7-2 and J usage is TRBJ2-5; D unresolved. V was clipped by 3 bases and J by 5 bases, with 4 bases between them. The germline V gene encodes CDR1 SGHTA and CDR2 FQGNSA. The CDR3 extends over 11 amino acids. The CDR3: CASSLPETQYF. The CDR3, as DNA: TGTGCCAGCAGCTTGCCGGAGACCCAGTACTTC.

This clone was recorded a few times. The chain is built from TRBV7-9 and TRBJ1-4; the D is unclear. Germline lookup yields CDR1 SEHNR and CDR2 FQNEAQ (reference sequence). There are 14 residues in the CDR3. V lost 1 base, J lost 5 bases, and 8 bases lay in between. The CDR3 bases are TGTGCCAGCAGCTTAGGAGCGGAAAATGAAAAACTGTTTTTT. Protein sequence: CASSLGAENEKLFF.

V and J are TRBV11-1 and TRBJ2-1; 7 nucleotides line up with TRBD2. The germline V gene has CDR1 SGHAT and CDR2 FQDESV (reference sequence). The CDR3 has 15 amino acids. V shed 6 bases, J shed 0 bases, and the junction held 5 bases outside the gene matches. The CDR3 DNA is TGTGCCAGCAGTGTGGGGGGGAGCTCCTACAATGAGCAGTTCTTC. This translates into CASSVGGSSYNEQFF.

The V gene is TRBV7-6, the J gene TRBJ2-5; a weak D match, TRBD1 (5 bases). Germline CDR1 is SGHVS and CDR2 is FNYEAQ. V lost 1 base and J 5 bases, leaving 14 bases between the germline ends. The CDR3 length is 15 residues. CDR3 sequence (DNA): TGTGCCAGCAGCTTAGGAAGTAGGGGTATGGAGACCCAGTACTTC. This codes for CASSLGSRGMETQYF.

The chain links TRBV4-3 to TRBJ2-3, with TRBD2 identical over 9 bases. CDR1 is LGHNA and CDR2 is YSLEER in the germline V gene. The length of the CDR3 is 15 residues. Losses at the gene ends were 5 bases for V and 3 bases for J; bases not matched to a gene: 6. CDR3 bases: TGCGCCAGCAGCTTGGGCGGACTAGCGACAGATACGCAGTATTTT. Translation: CASSLGGLATDTQYF.

The rearrangement joins TRBV4-3 to TRBJ2-1; 8 nucleotides align to TRBD2. This CDR3 has 16 amino acids. J gave up 7 bases and V 6 bases, and 14 bases lay outside the gene matches. Germline V gene sequence: CDR1 LGHNA, CDR2 YSLEER. This CDR3 is CASSRHFPGTRNEQFF. CDR3 DNA: TGCGCCAGCAGTCGTCACTTTCCCGGGACTAGAAATGAGCAGTTCTTC.

This chain uses TRBV19 with TRBJ2-7; D might be TRBD2 (5 bases). There are 12 residues in the CDR3. The V end lost 3 bases, the J end lost 6 bases, and 9 bases lay between the germline ends. The germline CDR1 and CDR2 sequences are LNHDA and SQIVND (reference sequence). The CDR3, as DNA: TGTGCCAGTAGTATTTTGGCGGGCGAGCAGTACTTC. Translation gives CASSILAGEQYF.

This clone occurred a few times. This sequence joins TRBV5-1 and TRBJ2-3, with a possible D match to TRBD2 (6 bases). Trimming pared 0 bases from V and 0 bases from J, leaving 14 bases between. The germline V gene has CDR1 SGHRS and CDR2 YFSETQ. The CDR3 loop spans 17 amino acids. As DNA, the CDR3 is TGCGCCAGCAGCTTGGGAATAGCGGCCCCTAGCACAGATACGCAGTATTTT. It translates to CASSLGIAAPSTDTQYF.

The chain carries TRBV9 and TRBJ2-3; 8 nucleotides match TRBD2. The V gene end was trimmed by 0 bases and the J gene end by 2 bases; junction bases not matched to a gene: 5. In germline, CDR1 is SGDLS, CDR2 YYNGEE. The CDR3 has 16 amino acids. This CDR3 is CASSVGIAGYTDTQYF. CDR3 bases: TGTGCCAGCAGCGTAGGAATAGCGGGGTACACAGATACGCAGTATTTT.

V and J are TRBV10-2 and TRBJ1-5, with D uncertain. V was shortened by 2 bases and J by 7 bases, with 9 bases between the two germline ends. This CDR3 is 13 amino acids long. CDR1 and CDR2 from the germline V gene are WSHSY and SAAADI. The CDR3: CASSETPLQPQHF. The DNA of the CDR3 is TGCGCCAGCAGTGAGACCCCACTACAGCCCCAGCATTTT.

Points on this clone: At the DNA level, this CDR3 is encoded by other sequences in the same sample as well. The chain has TRBV5-1 and TRBJ2-1; possibly TRBD1 for D (5 bases). Germline-derived CDR1 and CDR2 are SGHRS and YFSETQ. The CDR3 spans 14 residues. With 2 bases removed from V and 0 bases from J, the gap between germline ends came to 6 bases. This chain's CDR3 is CASSLQDSYNEQFF. The CDR3 region has the DNA TGCGCCAGCAGCTTACAGGACTCCTACAATGAGCAGTTCTTC. Based on the CDR3 plus reference TRBV5-1 and TRBJ2-1, the full variable domain is KAGVTQTPRYLIKTRGQQVTLSCSPISGHRSVSWYQQTPGQGLQFLFEYFSETQRNKGNFPGRFSGRQFSNSRSEMNVSTLELGDSALYLCASSLQDSYNEQFFGPGTRLTVL.

This clone was recorded a few times. The chain joins TRBV29-1 to TRBJ2-7; D uncertain. Between the trimmed V and J ends, which lost 1 base and 2 bases, there was a span of 6 bases. Germline V gives CDR1 SQVTM, CDR2 ANQGSEA. The CDR3 extends over 12 amino acids. The CDR3 DNA reads as TGCAGCGTTGAAGGGACCGCCTACGAGCAGTACTTC. Amino acid sequence: CSVEGTAYEQYF.

The chain combines TRBV29-1 with TRBJ2-5; 10 nucleotides match TRBD2. V lost 4 bases, J lost 2 bases, and 7 bases stayed unmatched. Germline values: CDR1 SQVTM, CDR2 ANQGSEA. The CDR3 is 15 amino acids. The CDR3 DNA is TGCAGCGTTGGAGTGACTAGCGGGTCACAAGAGACCCAGTACTTC. This codes for CSVGVTSGSQETQYF.

The V and J genes are TRBV5-6 and TRBJ2-3; 8 bases line up with TRBD2. Germline V lookup: CDR1 SGHDT, CDR2 YYEEEE. J gave up 6 bases and V 0 bases, and 6 bases lay outside the gene matches. The CDR3 is made up of 15 amino acids. This CDR3 is CASSLEAGAVDTQYF. The CDR3 DNA is TGTGCCAGCAGCTTGGAAGCGGGAGCCGTGGATACGCAGTATTTT.

A note on this clone: This is likely a read error, given that the CDR3 carries no conserved phenylalanine or tryptophan at its end. The DNA is omitted, as the CDR3 cannot be located on it reliably, and the CDR3 follows TCRdb's listing. V is TRBV4-3 and J is TRBJ2-7; the table's D gene call, TRBD2, was not cross checked with the DNA. Germline V lookup: CDR1 LGHNA, CDR2 YSLEER. The CDR3 length equals 11 residues, ends included. The CDR3 is CASSRRPGYYI.

This chain links TRBV30 with TRBJ2-1; perhaps D is TRBD1 or TRBD2 (5 bases each). The V gene lost 1 base and the J gene lost 1 base, with 8 bases spanning the gap. Germline lookup yields CDR1 GTSNPN and CDR2 SVGIG (reference sequence). There are 14 residues in the CDR3. The CDR3 protein is CAWSGGISYNEQFF. For the CDR3, the DNA is TGTGCCTGGAGTGGGGGGATATCCTACAATGAGCAGTTCTTC. The whole variable domain, remainder taken from reference TRBV30 and TRBJ2-1, is SQTIHQWPATLVQPVGSPLSLECTVEGTSNPNLYWYRQAAGRGLQLLFYSVGIGQISSEVPQNLSASRPQDRQFILSSKKLLLSDSGFYLCAWSGGISYNEQFFGPGTRLTVL.

The genes are TRBV6-6 and TRBJ1-2; TRBD1 agrees at 8 bases. V shed 5 bases, J shed 2 bases, and the junction held 7 bases outside the gene matches. Germline V gives CDR1 MNHNY, CDR2 SVGAGI (reference sequence). The CDR3 totals 15 residues. In DNA, the CDR3 is TGTGCCAGCAGTGGGGACAGGTTTGGAAACTATGGCTACACCTTC. It yields the protein CASSGDRFGNYGYTF.

The chain uses TRBV4-3 and TRBJ1-6; D is undetermined. The length of the CDR3 is 14 residues. Germline values: CDR1 LGHNA, CDR2 YSLEER. V shed 4 bases and J shed 9 bases, with 13 bases lying between them. The CDR3 region is CASSPDQTGSPLHF. DNA for the CDR3: TGCGCCAGCAGCCCTGACCAAACGGGTTCACCCCTCCACTTT.

This clone came up a few times. The chain uses TRBV5-1 and TRBJ1-5; perhaps TRBD1 as D (6 bases). The CDR3 consists of 15 residues. V was trimmed by 5 bases and J by 0 bases, leaving 12 bases between them. In germline, CDR1 is SGHRS, CDR2 YFSETQ. The CDR3, as DNA: TGCGCCAGCAGGAAAGACAGGAATAGCAATCAGCCCCAGCATTTT. As protein: CASRKDRNSNQPQHF. Full variable domain (rest looked up from reference TRBV5-1 and TRBJ1-5): KAGVTQTPRYLIKTRGQQVTLSCSPISGHRSVSWYQQTPGQGLQFLFEYFSETQRNKGNFPGRFSGRQFSNSRSEMNVSTLELGDSALYLCASRKDRNSNQPQHFGDGTRLSIL.

This clone has a single count. As DNA, the CDR3 is TGTGCCTGGAGTCCCGGGACAGGGGTGGAGGGTGGCTACACCTTC. Its translation: CAWSPGTGVEGGYTF. The chain uses TRBV30 and TRBJ1-2; 10 positions match TRBD1. The trim removed 2 bases at V and 7 bases at J, leaving 10 bases unmatched. CDR1 and CDR2 (germline): GTSNPN, SVGIG (reference sequence). The length of the CDR3 is 15 residues.

The V call is TRBV30, the J call TRBJ1-1; D not resolved. CDR1 and CDR2 (germline): GTSNPN, SVGIG (reference sequence). Trimming cost V 6 bases and J 5 bases, with 7 bases left between them. The CDR3 is 10 amino acids. As DNA, the CDR3 is TGTGCCTGTCATCGGACTGAAGCTTTCTTT. Translated, it gives CACHRTEAFF.

The rearrangement uses TRBV29-1 and TRBJ1-1, with D hard to call. The CDR3 length is 12 residues. Germline-derived CDR1 and CDR2 are SQVTM and ANQGSEA. Deletions cut 8 bases from V and 8 bases from J, with 18 bases between. CDR3 residues: CSTIRKSGEAFF. The CDR3 DNA follows: TGCAGCACGATAAGAAAGTCGGGGGAAGCTTTCTTT.

This chain connects TRBV14 to TRBJ2-7; D is perhaps TRBD1 (5 bases). Germline CDR1 SGHDN, CDR2 FVKESK. This CDR3 is built from 17 residues. V was cut by 4 bases and J by 6 bases, with 25 bases left in between. CDR3 nucleotide sequence: TGTGCCAGCAGCCCAATTACTCCGGACCGACAGAGAGCCGAGCAGTACTTC. Its translation: CASSPITPDRQRAEQYF.